The clone carrying this T cell receptor (beta chain) was recorded once. The conserved final phenylalanine or tryptophan is absent from the CDR3, which likely points to a read error. This sample stems from a study of blood T cells in healthy people across ages. Primed by a sample-barcoded 5' primer and a J-beta primer mix, a second PCR proceeded for about 6 to 11 cycles. From the 5' RACE reads, TCRdb called clonotypes with MiXCR, one entry per CDR3 protein. The table records roughly 1.6 million distinct CDR3 sequences, about 31% of them present only once. Germline V gene sequence: CDR1 MNHNS, CDR2 SASEGT. V trimming: 4 bases; J trimming: 0 bases; junction bases outside the gene matches: 2. The CDR3 spans 15 residues.

This TCR came from a woman under 40 in good health. The sequencing sample was made of blood. The V gene is TRBV6-1, the J gene TRBJ2-1, with TRBD2 identical over 8 bases. The CDR3 here is CASSALAGSYNEQFV. As DNA, the CDR3 is TGTGCCAGCAGTGCCCTAGCGGGCTCCTACAATGAGCAGTTCGTC.